A selection of T cell receptor beta chains follows, all from one sample in a study of Ad26.COV2.S vaccination and SARS-CoV-2 variants. TCRdb's table, derived via immunoSEQ multiplex PCR, lists solely in-frame clones and lacks some. The sample yields 150,000 to 200,000 clones, around nine tenths seen once. This specimen was peripheral blood, taken after recovery from COVID-19. The receptors were sampled from a human donor who had recovered from COVID-19. The CDR3 runs from the conserved cysteine through the conserved F or W. Fields, in order: clone size, V gene, D gene, J gene, CDR3 protein, CDR3 DNA. The D gene is left open where the match is weak. The size of a clone is reported for some rows only, either as once, few or many, or as a class for expanded clones.

clone size: NA
V gene: TRBV4-2
D gene: NA
J gene: TRBJ2-7
CDR3 protein: CASSQVMDSYEQYF
CDR3 DNA: TGTGCCAGCAGCCAAGTAATGGATTCCTACGAGCAGTACTTC

clone size: NA
V gene: TRBV5-1
D gene: NA
J gene: TRBJ2-3
CDR3 protein: CASSQPLTNTDTQYF
CDR3 DNA: TGCGCCAGCAGCCAACCCCTTACGAATACGGATACGCAGTATTTT

clone size: NA
V gene: TRBV19
D gene: TRBD2
J gene: TRBJ2-3
CDR3 protein: CASSIFGTSGTSTDTQYF
CDR3 DNA: TGTGCCAGTAGTATTTTCGGGACTAGCGGGACGAGCACAGATACGCAGTATTTT

clone size: NA
V gene: TRBV3-1/TRBV3-2
D gene: NA
J gene: TRBJ2-5
CDR3 protein: CASSRQGYVRETQYF
CDR3 DNA: TGTGCCAGCAGCCGGCAGGGGTATGTGCGGGAGACCCAGTACTTC

clone size: NA
V gene: TRBV7-2
D gene: NA
J gene: TRBJ1-6
CDR3 protein: CASSPDPRGDSPLHF
CDR3 DNA: TGTGCCAGCAGCCCTGACCCCCGGGGCGATTCACCCCTCCACTTT

clone size: NA
V gene: TRBV28
D gene: NA
J gene: TRBJ1-4
CDR3 protein: CASSLLGHATTNEKLFF
CDR3 DNA: TGTGCCAGCAGTTTACTGGGACATGCTACAACTAATGAAAAACTGTTTTTT

clone size: once
V gene: TRBV6-5
D gene: TRBD1
J gene: TRBJ1-1
CDR3 protein: CASSLDRVATEAFF
CDR3 DNA: TGTGCCAGCAGTTTGGACAGGGTCGCGACTGAAGCTTTCTTT

clone size: NA
V gene: TRBV5-1
D gene: NA
J gene: TRBJ2-3
CDR3 protein: CASSLVVVDDTQYF
CDR3 DNA: TGCGCCAGCAGCTTGGTAGTGGTTGACGATACGCAGTATTTT

clone size: NA
V gene: TRBV9
D gene: NA
J gene: TRBJ1-4
CDR3 protein: CASSLSFQDNEKLFF
CDR3 DNA: TGTGCCAGCAGCCTATCGTTTCAAGATAATGAAAAACTGTTTTTT

clone size: NA
V gene: TRBV28
D gene: TRBD1
J gene: TRBJ2-7
CDR3 protein: CASSLGTGGYEQYF
CDR3 DNA: TGTGCCAGCAGTTTAGGGACAGGGGGCTACGAGCAGTACTTC

clone size: NA
V gene: TRBV7-2
D gene: TRBD1
J gene: TRBJ1-6
CDR3 protein: CASSLSGTGHNSPLHF
CDR3 DNA: TGTGCCAGCAGCTTATCAGGGACAGGTCATAATTCACCCCTCCACTTT

clone size: NA
V gene: TRBV29-1
D gene: TRBD1
J gene: TRBJ2-7
CDR3 protein: CSVEQGVSYEQYF
CDR3 DNA: TGCAGCGTTGAACAGGGGGTCTCCTACGAGCAGTACTTC

clone size: NA
V gene: TRBV6-5
D gene: NA
J gene: TRBJ1-4
CDR3 protein: CASRGDQSLREKLFF
CDR3 DNA: TGTGCCAGCAGAGGGGACCAGTCATTGCGTGAAAAACTGTTTTTT

clone size: NA
V gene: TRBV27
D gene: TRBD1
J gene: TRBJ2-3
CDR3 protein: CASQTRDSDTDTQYF
CDR3 DNA: TGTGCCAGCCAGACAAGGGACAGCGACACAGATACGCAGTATTTT

clone size: NA
V gene: TRBV6-5
D gene: NA
J gene: TRBJ2-3
CDR3 protein: CASSYSSEEGADTQYF
CDR3 DNA: TGTGCCAGCAGTTACTCTTCTGAGGAGGGGGCAGATACGCAGTATTTT

clone size: NA
V gene: TRBV5-1
D gene: NA
J gene: TRBJ2-3
CDR3 protein: CASSLASTDTQYF
CDR3 DNA: TGCGCCAGCAGCTTGGCCAGCACAGATACGCAGTATTTT

clone size: NA
V gene: TRBV7-9
D gene: TRBD1
J gene: TRBJ1-6
CDR3 protein: CASSPFQGGSRDSPLHF
CDR3 DNA: TGTGCCAGCAGCCCATTCCAGGGGGGTAGTAGGGATTCACCCCTCCACTTT

clone size: once
V gene: TRBV7-3
D gene: NA
J gene: TRBJ1-1
CDR3 protein: CASSFNPGGEAFF
CDR3 DNA: TGTGCCAGCAGCTTCAACCCGGGGGGTGAAGCTTTCTTT

clone size: NA
V gene: TRBV4-1
D gene: NA
J gene: TRBJ2-1
CDR3 protein: CASSQVEGHEQFF
CDR3 DNA: TGCGCCAGCAGCCAAGTGGAGGGGCATGAGCAGTTCTTC

clone size: NA
V gene: TRBV27
D gene: NA
J gene: TRBJ2-1
CDR3 protein: CASSLGLSYNEQFF
CDR3 DNA: TGTGCCAGCAGTTTGGGACTTTCCTACAATGAGCAGTTCTTC

clone size: NA
V gene: TRBV28
D gene: NA
J gene: TRBJ1-3
CDR3 protein: CASSSEGTGGGNTIYF
CDR3 DNA: TGTGCCAGCAGTTCGGAGGGTACGGGGGGCGGAAACACCATATATTTT

clone size: NA
V gene: TRBV5-1
D gene: NA
J gene: TRBJ1-1
CDR3 protein: CASSLDGLNTEAFF
CDR3 DNA: TGCGCCAGCAGCTTGGACGGGTTGAACACTGAAGCTTTCTTT

clone size: NA
V gene: TRBV7-2
D gene: NA
J gene: TRBJ2-1
CDR3 protein: CASSPPTGRRASYNEQFF
CDR3 DNA: TGTGCCAGCAGCCCTCCAACGGGGAGACGGGCCTCCTACAATGAGCAGTTCTTC

clone size: NA
V gene: TRBV12-3/TRBV12-4
D gene: NA
J gene: TRBJ1-6
CDR3 protein: CATTSSYNSPLHF
CDR3 DNA: TGTGCCACCACGAGCTCCTATAATTCACCCCTCCACTTT

clone size: NA
V gene: TRBV9
D gene: NA
J gene: TRBJ2-3
CDR3 protein: CASSWGEDTQYF
CDR3 DNA: TGTGCCAGCAGTTGGGGGGAAGATACGCAGTATTTT

clone size: NA
V gene: TRBV6-6
D gene: TRBD1
J gene: TRBJ2-7
CDR3 protein: CASLQGAHEQYF
CDR3 DNA: TGTGCCAGCTTACAGGGGGCCCACGAGCAGTACTTC

clone size: NA
V gene: TRBV28
D gene: NA
J gene: TRBJ1-1
CDR3 protein: CASSLRPGNTEAFF
CDR3 DNA: TGTGCCAGCAGCCTAAGACCCGGCAACACTGAAGCTTTCTTT

clone size: NA
V gene: TRBV5-1
D gene: NA
J gene: TRBJ2-2
CDR3 protein: CASSSFTGELFF
CDR3 DNA: TGCGCCAGCAGCTCGTTCACCGGGGAGCTGTTTTTT

clone size: NA
V gene: TRBV7-8
D gene: NA
J gene: TRBJ2-7
CDR3 protein: CASGTTDGGRRF
CDR3 DNA: TGTGCCAGCGGGACCACCGACGGGGGGCGAAGGTTC

clone size: once
V gene: TRBV5-1
D gene: NA
J gene: TRBJ2-3
CDR3 protein: CASSLGGGGITDTQYF
CDR3 DNA: TGCGCCAGCAGCTTGGGGGGCGGCGGTATCACAGATACGCAGTATTTT

clone size: NA
V gene: TRBV19
D gene: NA
J gene: TRBJ1-5
CDR3 protein: CASSLRSNQPQHF
CDR3 DNA: TGTGCCAGTAGTCTGCGTAGCAATCAGCCCCAGCATTTT

clone size: NA
V gene: TRBV6-1
D gene: NA
J gene: TRBJ1-3
CDR3 protein: CASSEGGVGNTIYF
CDR3 DNA: TGTGCCAGCAGTGAAGGGGGGGTTGGAAACACCATATATTTT

clone size: NA
V gene: TRBV19
D gene: NA
J gene: TRBJ2-7
CDR3 protein: CASSPGGSLVREQYF
CDR3 DNA: TGTGCCAGTAGTCCCGGAGGGAGCCTGGTGAGGGAGCAGTACTTC

clone size: once
V gene: TRBV5-5
D gene: NA
J gene: TRBJ2-7
CDR3 protein: CASSQRVYEQYF
CDR3 DNA: TGTGCCAGCAGCCAGAGAGTGTACGAGCAGTACTTC

clone size: NA
V gene: TRBV5-6
D gene: TRBD1
J gene: TRBJ2-7
CDR3 protein: CASSSGQYEQYF
CDR3 DNA: TGTGCCAGCAGCTCGGGACAGTACGAGCAGTACTTC

clone size: NA
V gene: TRBV7-9
D gene: NA
J gene: TRBJ2-7
CDR3 protein: CASSLAPGSFDDYEQYF
CDR3 DNA: TGTGCCAGCAGCTTAGCCCCTGGGTCGTTTGACGACTACGAGCAGTACTTC

clone size: NA
V gene: TRBV9
D gene: TRBD1
J gene: TRBJ2-5
CDR3 protein: CASSAGQGRQETQYF
CDR3 DNA: TGTGCCAGCAGCGCCGGACAGGGGAGGCAAGAGACCCAGTACTTC

clone size: NA
V gene: TRBV2
D gene: NA
J gene: TRBJ2-2
CDR3 protein: CASSVGHTGELFF
CDR3 DNA: TGTGCCAGCAGTGTAGGGCACACCGGGGAGCTGTTTTTT